The entry below gives a single TCR beta chain sequence along with its context. Clones were sequenced by immunoSEQ multiplex PCR, and TCRdb holds only the in-frame ones, with some missing. The sample records 150,000 or so clones, about 94% being singletons. The CDR3 runs to 14 residues. The germline gives CDR1 MNHEY, CDR2 SVGAGI. Trimming removed 7 bases at V and 1 base at J, with 13 bases between. This sample stems from a study of control samples from healthy donors and cancer patients. The receptor comes from a man in his forties or fifties in good health. The chain recombines TRBV6-5 with TRBJ1-1; D unresolved. The sequencing sample was made of blood. The CDR3 region is CASTLRGPNTEAFF. The CDR3, as DNA: TGTGCCAGCACCTTAAGAGGGCCGAACACTGAAGCTTTCTTT.